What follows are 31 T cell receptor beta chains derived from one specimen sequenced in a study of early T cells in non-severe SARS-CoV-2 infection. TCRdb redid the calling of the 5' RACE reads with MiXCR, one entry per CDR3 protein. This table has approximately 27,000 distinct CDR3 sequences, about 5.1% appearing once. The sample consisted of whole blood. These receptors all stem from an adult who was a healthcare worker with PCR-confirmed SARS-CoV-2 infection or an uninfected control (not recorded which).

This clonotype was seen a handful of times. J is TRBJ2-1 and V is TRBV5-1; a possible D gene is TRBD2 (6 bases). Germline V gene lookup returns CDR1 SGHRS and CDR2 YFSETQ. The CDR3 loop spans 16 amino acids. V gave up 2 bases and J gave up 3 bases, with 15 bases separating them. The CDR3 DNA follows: TGCGCCAGCAGCTTCACAGGAGGGAGAGTCTACAATGAGCAGTTCTTC. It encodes CASSFTGGRVYNEQFF.

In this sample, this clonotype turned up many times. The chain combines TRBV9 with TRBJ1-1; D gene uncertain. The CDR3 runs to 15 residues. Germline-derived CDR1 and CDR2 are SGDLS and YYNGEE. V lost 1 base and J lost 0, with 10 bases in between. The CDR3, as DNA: TGTGCCAGCAGCGTATCGGGCAACATGAACACTGAAGCTTTCTTT. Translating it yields CASSVSGNMNTEAFF. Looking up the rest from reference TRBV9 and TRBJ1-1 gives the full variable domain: DSGVTQTPKHLITATGQRVTLRCSPRSGDLSVYWYQQSLDQGLQFLIQYYNGEERAKGNILERFSAQQFPDLHSELNLSSLELGDSALYFCASSVSGNMNTEAFFGQGTRLTVV.

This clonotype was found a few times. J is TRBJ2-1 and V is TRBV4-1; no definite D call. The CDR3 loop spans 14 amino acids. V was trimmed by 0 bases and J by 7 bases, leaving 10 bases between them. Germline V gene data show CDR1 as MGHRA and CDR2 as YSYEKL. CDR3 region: CASSQEGLRNEQFF. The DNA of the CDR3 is TGCGCCAGCAGCCAAGAAGGCCTACGGAATGAGCAGTTCTTC.

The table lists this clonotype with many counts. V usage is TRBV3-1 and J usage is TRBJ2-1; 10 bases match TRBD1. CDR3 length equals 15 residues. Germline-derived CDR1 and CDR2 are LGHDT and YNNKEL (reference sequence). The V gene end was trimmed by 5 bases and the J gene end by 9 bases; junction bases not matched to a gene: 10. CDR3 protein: CASSWDRGLFGEQFF. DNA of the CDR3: TGTGCCAGCAGCTGGGACAGGGGTCTTTTTGGTGAGCAGTTCTTC.

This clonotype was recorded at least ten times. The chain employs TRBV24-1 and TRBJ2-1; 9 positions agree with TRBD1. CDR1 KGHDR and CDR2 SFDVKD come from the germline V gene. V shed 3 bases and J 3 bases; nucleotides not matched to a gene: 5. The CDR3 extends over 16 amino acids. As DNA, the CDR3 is TGTGCCACCAGTGATCCACCGGGACAGGGCTACAATGAGCAGTTCTTC. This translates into CATSDPPGQGYNEQFF.

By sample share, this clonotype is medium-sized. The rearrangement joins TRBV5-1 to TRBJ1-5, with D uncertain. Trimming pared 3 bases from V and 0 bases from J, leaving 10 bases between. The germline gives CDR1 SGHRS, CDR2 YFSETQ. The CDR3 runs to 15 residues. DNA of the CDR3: TGCGCCAGCAGCTACTCCGGGGATAGCAATCAGCCCCAGCATTTT. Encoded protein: CASSYSGDSNQPQHF.

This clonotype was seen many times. The CDR3 DNA reads TGTGCCAGCAGCCCTTCCTCCTGGGGTCCCCAGCATTTT. Amino acids: CASSPSSWGPQHF. The chain is built from TRBV14 and TRBJ1-5; no reliable D call. The germline V and J ends were trimmed by 4 bases and 10 bases, with 14 bases remaining between them. The CDR3 is 13 residues long. Germline CDR1 is SGHDN and CDR2 is FVKESK.

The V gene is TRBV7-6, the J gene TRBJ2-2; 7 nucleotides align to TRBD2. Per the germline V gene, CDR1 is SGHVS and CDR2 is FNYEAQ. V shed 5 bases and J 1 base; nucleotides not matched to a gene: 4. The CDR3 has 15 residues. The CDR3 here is CASSPRGVNTGELFF. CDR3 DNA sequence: TGTGCCAGCAGCCCACGGGGGGTGAACACCGGGGAGCTGTTTTTT.

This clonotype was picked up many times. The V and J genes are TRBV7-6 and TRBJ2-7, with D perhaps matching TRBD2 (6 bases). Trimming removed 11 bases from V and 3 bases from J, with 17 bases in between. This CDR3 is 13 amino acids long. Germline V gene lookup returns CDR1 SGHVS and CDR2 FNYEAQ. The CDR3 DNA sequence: TGTGCCGGGACCTGGGACTCCTACTACGAGCAGTACTTC. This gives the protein CAGTWDSYYEQYF.

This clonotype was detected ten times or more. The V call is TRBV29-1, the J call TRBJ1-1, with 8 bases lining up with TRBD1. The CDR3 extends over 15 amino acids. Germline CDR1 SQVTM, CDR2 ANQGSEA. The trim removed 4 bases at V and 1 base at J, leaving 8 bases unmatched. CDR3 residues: CSVAPRQGPNTEAFF. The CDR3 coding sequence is TGCAGCGTTGCTCCTCGACAGGGGCCGAACACTGAAGCTTTCTTT.

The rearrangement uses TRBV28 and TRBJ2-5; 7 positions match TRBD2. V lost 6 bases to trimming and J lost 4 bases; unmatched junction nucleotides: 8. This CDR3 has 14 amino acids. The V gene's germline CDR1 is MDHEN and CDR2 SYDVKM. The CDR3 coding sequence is TGTGCCAGCAGCTCCGAGGGGAGGGGAGAGACCCAGTACTTC. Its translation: CASSSEGRGETQYF. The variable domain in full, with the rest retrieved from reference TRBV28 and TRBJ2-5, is DVKVTQSSRYLVKRTGEKVFLECVQDMDHENMFWYRQDPGLGLRLIYFSYDVKMKEKGDIPEGYSVSREKKERFSLILESASTNQTSMYLCASSSEGRGETQYFGPGTRLLVL.

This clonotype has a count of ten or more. CDR3 bases: TGTGCCAGCAGCTCTACTAGCGGGGGCTATAGCACAGATACGCAGTATTTT. Its translation is CASSSTSGGYSTDTQYF. This chain uses TRBV14 with TRBJ2-3; 11 bases match TRBD2. Unmatched junction bases numbered 7, after V lost 5 bases and J lost 0 bases. Germline loops: CDR1 SGHDN, CDR2 FVKESK. This CDR3 contains 17 residues.

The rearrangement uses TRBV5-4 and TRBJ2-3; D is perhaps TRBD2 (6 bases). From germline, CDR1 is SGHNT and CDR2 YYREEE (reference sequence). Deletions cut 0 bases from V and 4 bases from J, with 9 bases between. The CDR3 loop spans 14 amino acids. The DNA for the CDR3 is TGTGCCAGCAGCTTGGCGGGAGCGGCAGATACGCAGTATTTT. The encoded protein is CASSLAGAADTQYF.

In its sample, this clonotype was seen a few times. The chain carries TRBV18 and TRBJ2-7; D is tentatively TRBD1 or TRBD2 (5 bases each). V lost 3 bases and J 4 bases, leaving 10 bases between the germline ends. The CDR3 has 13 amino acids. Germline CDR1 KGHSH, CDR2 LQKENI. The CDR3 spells CASSPDTRYEQYF. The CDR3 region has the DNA TGTGCCAGCTCACCGGACACTAGGTACGAGCAGTACTTC.

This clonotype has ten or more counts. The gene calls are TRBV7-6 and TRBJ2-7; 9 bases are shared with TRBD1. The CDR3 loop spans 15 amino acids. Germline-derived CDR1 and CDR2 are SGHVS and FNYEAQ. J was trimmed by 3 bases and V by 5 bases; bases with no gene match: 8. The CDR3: CASSPGGQGFYEQYF. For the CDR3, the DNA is TGTGCCAGCAGCCCCGGGGGACAGGGTTTCTACGAGCAGTACTTC.

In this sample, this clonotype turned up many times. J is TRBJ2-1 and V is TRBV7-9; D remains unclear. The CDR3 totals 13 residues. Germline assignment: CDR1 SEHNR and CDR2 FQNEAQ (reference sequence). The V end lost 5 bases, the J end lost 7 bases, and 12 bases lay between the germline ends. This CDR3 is CASSPPPGNEQFF. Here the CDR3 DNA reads TGTGCCAGCAGCCCCCCCCCTGGGAATGAGCAGTTCTTC.

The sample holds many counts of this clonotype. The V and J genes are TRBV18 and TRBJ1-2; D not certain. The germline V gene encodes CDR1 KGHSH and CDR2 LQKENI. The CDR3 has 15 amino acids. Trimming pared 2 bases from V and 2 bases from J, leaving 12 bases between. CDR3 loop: CASSPGYRANYGYTF. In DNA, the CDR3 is TGTGCCAGCTCACCAGGGTATAGAGCGAACTATGGCTACACCTTC.

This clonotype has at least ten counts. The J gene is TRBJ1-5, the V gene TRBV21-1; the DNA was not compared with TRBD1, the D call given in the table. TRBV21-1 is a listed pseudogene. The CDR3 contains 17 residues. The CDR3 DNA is TGTGCCAGCAGCAAACCTAGGACAGGTGTCCCCTCTCAGCCCCAGCATTTT. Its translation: CASSKPRTGVPSQPQHF.

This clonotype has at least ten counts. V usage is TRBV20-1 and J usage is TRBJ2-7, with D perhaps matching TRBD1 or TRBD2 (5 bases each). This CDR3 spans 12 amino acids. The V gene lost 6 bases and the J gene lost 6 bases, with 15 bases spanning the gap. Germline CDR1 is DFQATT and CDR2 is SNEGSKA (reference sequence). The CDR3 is CSAKGPGTEQYF. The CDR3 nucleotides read TGCAGTGCCAAAGGACCCGGGACCGAGCAGTACTTC.

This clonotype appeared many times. The DNA for the CDR3 is TGTGCCAGTAGTCGGGACGGGGCGACGAGCGGGGAGCTGTTTTTT. Translated, it gives CASSRDGATSGELFF. The chain carries TRBV19 and TRBJ2-2, with D perhaps being TRBD1 or TRBD2 (5 bases each). The germline gives CDR1 LNHDA, CDR2 SQIVND (reference sequence). The CDR3 contains 15 residues. V gave up 5 bases and J gave up 7 bases, with 17 bases separating them.

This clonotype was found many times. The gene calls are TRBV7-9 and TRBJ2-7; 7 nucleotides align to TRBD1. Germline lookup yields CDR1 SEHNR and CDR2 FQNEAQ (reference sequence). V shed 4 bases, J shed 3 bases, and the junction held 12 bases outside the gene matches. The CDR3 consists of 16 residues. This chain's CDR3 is CASSSTVTGVGYEQYF. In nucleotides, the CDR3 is TGTGCCAGCAGCTCCACCGTTACAGGGGTGGGCTACGAGCAGTACTTC.

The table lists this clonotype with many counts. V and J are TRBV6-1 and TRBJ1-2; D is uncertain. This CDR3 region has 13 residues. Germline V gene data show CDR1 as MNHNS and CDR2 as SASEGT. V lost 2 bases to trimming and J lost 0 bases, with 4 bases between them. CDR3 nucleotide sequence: TGTGCCAGCAGTGAAACAGCTAACTATGGCTACACCTTC. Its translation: CASSETANYGYTF.

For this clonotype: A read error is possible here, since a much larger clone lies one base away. The CDR3 nucleotides are TGTGCCTGGAGTCAGGGTAACTACGAGCAGTACTTC. This translates into CAWSQGNYEQYF. This chain joins TRBV30 and TRBJ2-7; D might be TRBD1 (5 bases). This CDR3 contains 12 residues. CDR1 is GTSNPN, CDR2 SVGIG, per germline (reference sequence). Trimming took off 2 bases at V and 3 bases at J, with 8 bases between the two ends.

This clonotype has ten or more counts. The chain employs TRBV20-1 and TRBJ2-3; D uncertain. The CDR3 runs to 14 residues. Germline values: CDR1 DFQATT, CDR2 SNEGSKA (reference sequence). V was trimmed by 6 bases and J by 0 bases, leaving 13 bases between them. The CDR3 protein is CSAAVGPSTDTQYF. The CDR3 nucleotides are TGCAGTGCCGCGGTAGGACCGAGCACAGATACGCAGTATTTT.

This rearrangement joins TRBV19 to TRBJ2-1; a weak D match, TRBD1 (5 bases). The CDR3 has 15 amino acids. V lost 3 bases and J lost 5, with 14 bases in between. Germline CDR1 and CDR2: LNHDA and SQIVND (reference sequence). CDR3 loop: CASSIRAADNNEQFF. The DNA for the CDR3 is TGTGCCAGTAGTATTCGGGCGGCGGACAACAATGAGCAGTTCTTC.

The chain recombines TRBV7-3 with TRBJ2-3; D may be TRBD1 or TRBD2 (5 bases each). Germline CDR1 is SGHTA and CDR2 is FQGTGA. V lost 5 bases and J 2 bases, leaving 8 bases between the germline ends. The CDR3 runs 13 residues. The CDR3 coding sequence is TGTGCCAGCAGCATCGGGACCACAGATACGCAGTATTTT. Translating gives CASSIGTTDTQYF.

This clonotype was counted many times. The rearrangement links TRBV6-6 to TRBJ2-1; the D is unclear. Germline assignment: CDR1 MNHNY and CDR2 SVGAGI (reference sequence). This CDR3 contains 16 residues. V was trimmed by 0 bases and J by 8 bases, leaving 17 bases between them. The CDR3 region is CASSYSITPGWDEQFF. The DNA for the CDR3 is TGTGCCAGCAGTTACTCGATCACCCCGGGTTGGGATGAGCAGTTCTTC.

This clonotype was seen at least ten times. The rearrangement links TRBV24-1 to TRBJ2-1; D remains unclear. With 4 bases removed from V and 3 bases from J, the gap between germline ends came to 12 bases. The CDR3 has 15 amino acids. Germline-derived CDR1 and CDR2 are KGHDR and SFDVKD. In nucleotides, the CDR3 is TGTGCCACCAGTGACCCCGCCGACAACTACAATGAGCAGTTCTTC. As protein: CATSDPADNYNEQFF.

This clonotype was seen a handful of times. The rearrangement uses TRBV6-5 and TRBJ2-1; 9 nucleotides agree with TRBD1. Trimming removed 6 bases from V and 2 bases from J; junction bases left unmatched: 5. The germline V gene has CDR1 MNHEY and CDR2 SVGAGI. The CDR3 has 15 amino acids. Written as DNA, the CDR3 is TGTGCCAGCAGCTCAACAGGGGGCCCCTACAATGAGCAGTTCTTC. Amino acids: CASSSTGGPYNEQFF.

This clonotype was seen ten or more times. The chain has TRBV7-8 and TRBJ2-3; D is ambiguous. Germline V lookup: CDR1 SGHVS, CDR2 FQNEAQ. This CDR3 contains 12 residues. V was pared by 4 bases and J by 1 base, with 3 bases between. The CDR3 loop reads CASSSRTDTQYF. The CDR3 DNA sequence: TGTGCCAGCAGCTCCCGCACAGATACGCAGTATTTT.

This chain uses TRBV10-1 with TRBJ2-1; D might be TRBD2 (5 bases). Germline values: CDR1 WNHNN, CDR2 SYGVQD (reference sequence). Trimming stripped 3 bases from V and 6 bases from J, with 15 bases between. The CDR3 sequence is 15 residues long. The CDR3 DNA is TGCGCCAGCAGTGATGGCTCCGTCGGACTCAATGAGCAGTTCTTC. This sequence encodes CASSDGSVGLNEQFF.